The TCR beta chain described here comes from a study of shared clonotypes between healthy human individuals. About the study: Used for every donor were three CD4 naive, three CD4 memory, two CD8 naive and one CD8 memory plate.

Germline-derived CDR1 and CDR2 are MNHNS and SASEGT. The CDR3 loop spans 12 amino acids. As to this clone: A read error may account for a junction end that differs from germline.

TCRdb keeps only in-frame clones here, not all; method: immunoSEQ multiplex PCR. The sample consists of 2,500,000 or so clones, about nine tenths of them appearing once. V is TRBV6-1 and J is TRBJ2-4, with TRBD1 matching over 7 bases. The material sequenced was naive CD4+ T cells from PBMCs. The subset is: CD45RA+ positively selected. The sequence came from a man aged 18-30 years in good health. Some clones in this sample may be carry-over from other donors' samples. The CDR3 region has the DNA TGTGCCAGCAGTGGAGGTTTCGGACAGGTAGACTTC. It codes for CASSGGFGQVDF.